These 25 T cell receptor beta chains share one sample of origin, sequenced in a study of PD-L1 blockade in urothelial cancer. The assay was immunoSEQ multiplex PCR, and TCRdb's table has in-frame clones only and misses some. The table includes about 130,000 clones, approximately 84% detected once. The time point: pretreatment peripheral blood. Material: PBMCs, obtained around atezolizumab (anti-PD-L1) treatment. Receptors were obtained from a man in his fifties or sixties with urothelial cancer.

The CDR3 is CASSTETRISSQNIQYF. For the CDR3, the DNA is TGTGCCAGTAGTACCGAGACACGAATTTCTTCTCAAAACATTCAGTACTTC. The chain uses TRBV19 and TRBJ2-4; D remains unclear. Trimming shortened V by 4 bases and J by 5 bases, and 21 bases separated the two germline ends. The germline V gene has CDR1 LNHDA and CDR2 SQIVND (reference sequence). CDR3 length: 17 residues.

The chain links TRBV25-1 to TRBJ1-2; 7 bases are a match to TRBD1. Unmatched junction bases numbered 9, after V lost 3 bases and J lost 5 bases. Germline CDR1 reads MGHDK; CDR2 reads SYGVNS. The CDR3 totals 15 residues. DNA for the CDR3: TGTGCCAGCAGTGATTACAGTCCAGGGGGTTATGGCTACACCTTC. Its protein is CASSDYSPGGYGYTF.

This chain links TRBV19 with TRBJ2-1; 11 bases are shared with TRBD1. This CDR3 is 15 amino acids long. J was trimmed by 2 bases and V by 5 bases; bases with no gene match: 2. The germline CDR1 and CDR2 sequences are LNHDA and SQIVND (reference sequence). CDR3 nucleotides: TGTGCCAGTAGTCCGGACAGGGGGCCCTACAATGAGCAGTTCTTC. Its translation: CASSPDRGPYNEQFF.

V is TRBV7-2 and J is TRBJ1-3, with D unclear. V dropped 5 bases and J dropped 2 bases, with 13 bases sitting between them. This CDR3 region has 15 residues. Germline V gene lookup returns CDR1 SGHTA and CDR2 FQGNSA. The CDR3 region has the DNA TGTGCCAGCAGCCAACAGAGGGTAGCTGGAAACACCATATATTTT. Translation gives CASSQQRVAGNTIYF. Full variable domain (outside the CDR3, taken from reference TRBV7-2 and TRBJ1-3): GAGVSQSPSNKVTEKGKDVELRCDPISGHTALYWYRQSLGQGLEFLIYFQGNSAPDKSGLPSDRFSAERTGGSVSTLTIQRTQQEDSAVYLCASSQQRVAGNTIYFGEGSWLTVV.

The V and J genes are TRBV18 and TRBJ2-7; 9 nucleotides match TRBD1. The CDR3 extends over 15 amino acids. Germline V CDR1 and CDR2: KGHSH, LQKENI. V shed 5 bases and J 2 bases; nucleotides not matched to a gene: 7. The CDR3 sequence: CASSGEGQGAYEQYF. The CDR3 region has the DNA TGTGCCAGCTCAGGGGAGGGACAGGGAGCCTACGAGCAGTACTTC.

The chain combines TRBV2 with TRBJ1-4; D call uncertain. The CDR3 length is 13 residues. The germline gives CDR1 SNHLY, CDR2 FYNNEI. Between the trimmed V and J ends, which lost 10 bases and 0 bases, there was a span of 9 bases. CDR3 sequence: CAISSATNEKLFF. In nucleotides, the CDR3 is TGTGCCATATCCAGTGCAACTAATGAAAAACTGTTTTTT.

This chain uses TRBV19 with TRBJ1-4, with D unclear. The CDR3 contains 12 residues. CDR1 LNHDA and CDR2 SQIVND come from the germline V gene (reference sequence). The ends were cut back, 4 bases at V and 5 bases at J, with 5 bases in the middle. CDR3 amino acids: CASSNINEKLFF. The CDR3 DNA reads TGTGCCAGTAGTAATATCAATGAAAAACTGTTTTTT.

The genes are TRBV18 and TRBJ1-5; D is ambiguous. This CDR3 has 15 amino acids. Germline values: CDR1 KGHSH, CDR2 LQKENI. Trimming pared 6 bases from V and 1 base from J, leaving 13 bases between. The chain's CDR3 is CASSLSGQSNQPQHF. The CDR3 DNA reads TGTGCCAGCTCCCTTTCTGGTCAGAGCAATCAGCCCCAGCATTTT.

This chain uses TRBV7-3 with TRBJ2-1; 9 bases match TRBD2. Trimming cost V 0 bases and J 10 bases; bases outside gene matches: 1. CDR3 size: 13 residues. Germline V gene sequence: CDR1 SGHTA, CDR2 FQGTGA. The DNA for the CDR3 is TGTGCCAGCAGCTTAACGGGACTAGCAGAGCAGTTCTTC. Translated: CASSLTGLAEQFF.

Turning to this clone: Other DNA variants within this sample encode the same CDR3. V gene TRBV18 combines with J gene TRBJ1-1; 8 bases match TRBD1. The germline V gene has CDR1 KGHSH and CDR2 LQKENI. Losses at the gene ends were 3 bases for V and 3 bases for J; bases not matched to a gene: 3. This CDR3 comprises 14 residues. The chain's CDR3 is CASSPLGQDTEAFF. CDR3 sequence (DNA): TGTGCCAGCTCACCGCTGGGACAGGACACTGAAGCTTTCTTT. The full variable domain, with the rest looked up from reference TRBV18 and TRBJ1-1, is NAGVMQNPRHLVRRRGQEARLRCSPMKGHSHVYWYRQLPEEGLKFMVYLQKENIIDESGMPKERFSAEFPKEGPSILRIQQVVRGDSAAYFCASSPLGQDTEAFFGQGTRLTVV.

The rearrangement joins TRBV29-1 to TRBJ2-2; no reliable D call. Germline V CDR1 and CDR2: SQVTM, ANQGSEA. The CDR3 has 14 residues. V was shortened by 4 bases and J by 0 bases, with 9 bases between the two germline ends. The CDR3 DNA reads TGCAGCGTTGGTCGTCAGACGAACACCGGGGAGCTGTTTTTT. Protein sequence: CSVGRQTNTGELFF.

This chain joins TRBV6-4 and TRBJ2-6; TRBD1 matches at 8 bases. The V and J ends lost 4 bases and 0 bases, in that order; junction bases with no gene match: 2. The CDR3 loop spans 16 amino acids. Germline CDR1 is MRHNA and CDR2 is SNTAGT. The CDR3 DNA reads as TGTGCCAGCAGTGCAGGGGGCAGCTCTGGGGCCAACGTCCTGACTTTC. Translated, it gives CASSAGGSSGANVLTF.

This clone was seen a handful of times. The chain links TRBV7-9 to TRBJ1-2; D is perhaps TRBD1 (5 bases). CDR1 is SEHNR and CDR2 is FQNEAQ in the germline V gene (reference sequence). The CDR3 has 16 residues. Trimming removed 0 bases from V and 4 bases from J, with 15 bases in between. DNA of the CDR3: TGTGCCAGCAGCTTAGCCGGGTTGAGACAGATCTATGGCTACACCTTC. Translated, it gives CASSLAGLRQIYGYTF.

V gene TRBV5-4 combines with J gene TRBJ2-1; 12 bases map to TRBD2. The CDR3 consists of 15 residues. Looked up from germline, CDR1 is SGHNT and CDR2 is YYREEE (reference sequence). The V segment lost 0 bases and the J segment 5 bases; nucleotides outside the gene matches: 0. Here the CDR3 reads CASSLASGRDNEQFF. The CDR3 DNA is TGTGCCAGCAGCTTGGCTAGCGGGAGGGACAATGAGCAGTTCTTC.

The rearrangement joins TRBV28 to TRBJ1-2, with a tentative D call TRBD1 (6 bases). The CDR3 is 15 amino acids. Trimming shortened V by 2 bases and J by 8 bases, and 18 bases separated the two germline ends. Germline-derived CDR1 and CDR2 are MDHEN and SYDVKM. For the CDR3, the DNA is TGTGCCAGCAGTTTAGAAACAGGGATGTTCGGAGGCTACACCTTC. Translation gives CASSLETGMFGGYTF.

The genes are TRBV12-5 and TRBJ2-1, with TRBD2 as a possible D gene (7 bases). The CDR3 loop spans 15 amino acids. The germline CDR1 and CDR2 sequences are LGHNT and FRNRAP. Trimming took 7 bases from V and 6 from J, leaving 19 bases between them. The CDR3 DNA reads TGTGCTAGTGCCCGTGCAGGGGAGCGGGGCAATGAGCAGTTCTTC. This sequence encodes CASARAGERGNEQFF.

The chain couples TRBV6-1 to TRBJ2-7; the D is unclear. This CDR3 region has 11 residues. V dropped 7 bases and J dropped 5 bases, with 9 bases sitting between them. Germline V gene lookup returns CDR1 MNHNS and CDR2 SASEGT. The CDR3 is CASTYYDEQYF. Written as DNA, the CDR3 is TGTGCCAGCACCTACTATGACGAGCAGTACTTC.

Here the CDR3 reads CASRFGTPETQYF. In nucleotides, the CDR3 is TGTGCCAGCCGGTTCGGGACACCGGAGACCCAGTACTTC. This sequence joins TRBV6-5 and TRBJ2-5; D is possibly TRBD1 (6 bases). V was shortened by 8 bases and J by 5 bases, with 15 bases between the two germline ends. This CDR3 comprises 13 residues. Looked up from germline, CDR1 is MNHEY and CDR2 is SVGAGI.

The chain uses TRBV27 and TRBJ2-2, with 14 positions matching TRBD2. Germline V gene data show CDR1 as MNHEY and CDR2 as SMNVEV (reference sequence). CDR3 length: 19 amino acids. V gave up 2 bases and J gave up 5 bases; unmatched junction bases: 10. The CDR3 nucleotides read TGTGCCAGCAGTTTAAGAGGACTAGCGGGAGGAGCGAGGACCGGGGAGCTGTTTTTT. It specifies CASSLRGLAGGARTGELFF.

The chain employs TRBV18 and TRBJ2-7; D may be TRBD1 (5 bases). Germline V lookup: CDR1 KGHSH, CDR2 LQKENI. V was shortened by 2 bases and J by 4 bases, with 12 bases between the two germline ends. The CDR3 totals 14 residues. The CDR3, as DNA: TGTGCCAGCTCACCAGCAGGGTTTGGGTACGAGCAGTACTTC. This gives the protein CASSPAGFGYEQYF.

The chain carries TRBV7-3 and TRBJ2-1; the D gene is possibly TRBD2 (6 bases). V was shortened by 4 bases and J by 9 bases, with 13 bases between the two germline ends. Germline V gene data show CDR1 as SGHTA and CDR2 as FQGTGA. The CDR3 runs 13 residues. CDR3 sequence (DNA): TGTGCCAGCAGCTCACTTGCGCGGGGTGAGCAGTTCTTC. This codes for CASSSLARGEQFF.

This clone appeared a single time. The chain combines TRBV7-9 with TRBJ2-3, with TRBD1 matching 8 bases. The CDR3 is made up of 14 amino acids. V trimming: 4 bases; J trimming: 3 bases; junction bases outside the gene matches: 3. Germline V CDR1 and CDR2: SEHNR, FQNEAQ (reference sequence). CDR3 bases: TGTGCCAGCAGCTCAGGACAGGGAACAGATACGCAGTATTTT. It encodes CASSSGQGTDTQYF.

V gene TRBV25-1 combines with J gene TRBJ1-2; D may be TRBD1 (5 bases). Germline CDR1 MGHDK, CDR2 SYGVNS. The CDR3 covers 15 residues. V was trimmed by 3 bases and J by 0 bases, leaving 11 bases between them. CDR3 sequence: CASSDPGQANYGYTF. In DNA, the CDR3 is TGTGCCAGCAGTGACCCCGGACAAGCTAACTATGGCTACACCTTC.

In its sample, this clone was seen once. V and J are TRBV11-3 and TRBJ2-3; a weak D match, TRBD1 (8 bases). V was shortened by 5 bases and J by 2 bases, with 17 bases between the two germline ends. This CDR3 is built from 16 residues. The germline V gene has CDR1 SGHNT and CDR2 YENEEA. CDR3 region: CASSPGRDRNTDTQYF. The CDR3 nucleotides read TGTGCCAGCAGCCCGGGGAGGGACAGGAACACAGATACGCAGTATTTT.

The chain uses TRBV2 and TRBJ2-7; 11 positions agree with TRBD2. CDR3 length: 16 residues. Trimming at V came to 1 base and at J to 2 bases, leaving 4 bases not matched to a gene. Germline V lookup: CDR1 SNHLY, CDR2 FYNNEI. This chain's CDR3 is CASSEGLAGRPYEQYF. CDR3 DNA: TGTGCCAGCAGTGAAGGACTAGCGGGACGTCCCTACGAGCAGTACTTC.